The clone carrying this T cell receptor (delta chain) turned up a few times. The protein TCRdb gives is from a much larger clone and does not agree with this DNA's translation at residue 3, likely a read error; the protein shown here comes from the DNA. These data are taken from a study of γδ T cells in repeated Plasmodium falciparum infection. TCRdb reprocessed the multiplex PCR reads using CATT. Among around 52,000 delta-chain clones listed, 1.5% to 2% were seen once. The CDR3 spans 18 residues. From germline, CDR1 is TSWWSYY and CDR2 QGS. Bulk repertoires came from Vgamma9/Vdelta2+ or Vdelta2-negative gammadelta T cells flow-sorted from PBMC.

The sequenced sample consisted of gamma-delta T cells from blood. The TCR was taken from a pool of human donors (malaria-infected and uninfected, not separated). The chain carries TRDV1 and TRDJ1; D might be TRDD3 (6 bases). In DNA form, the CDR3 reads TGTGCTCCTGGGGTATCGGAGCCCGAACGTCCGTACACCGATAAACTCATCTTT. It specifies CAPGVSEPERPYTDKLIF.